This TCR beta chain was sequenced for a study of beta chain features in type 1 diabetes. Study-level points and caveats: Any HLA-type effect on TCRB rearrangement remained unresolved here. For type 1 diabetes patients, VDJ junctions showed fewer insertions and more deletions. In patients and controls equally, PCR might favor templates that are shorter.

Each of the CD4+ naive, central memory, regulatory and stem cell-like memory populations was sorted via CD45RO/CCR7/CD25/CD127/CD95/CD27. Concerning this clone itself: The antigen remains undetermined.

The authors reverse transcribed all of the isolated RNA, so sequencing captured expressed TCRB transcripts. Some clones are missing from TCRdb's copy, which holds only in-frame ones; the method was immunoSEQ multiplex PCR. The sample contains about 180,000 clones, about 13% of which appear only once. Specimen: central memory CD4+ T cells from blood. This receptor was obtained from a woman younger than 30 in good health.

The CDR3 protein is CASRRVGQGPQYF. The CDR3 DNA follows: TGTGCCAGTAGGCGTGTAGGACAGGGGCCCCAGTACTTC. V is TRBV11-2 and J is TRBJ2-5, with 9 positions matching TRBD1. V lost 9 bases, J lost 9 bases, and 11 bases stayed unmatched. Germline V gives CDR1 SGHAT, CDR2 FQNNGV. The CDR3 consists of 13 residues. Combining the CDR3 with reference TRBV11-2 and TRBJ2-5 gives the whole variable domain EAGVAQSPRYKIIEKRQSVAFWCNPISGHATLYWYQQILGQGPKLLIQFQNNGVVDDSQLPKDRFSAERLKGVDSTLKIQPAKLEDSAVYLCASRRVGQGPQYFGPGTRLLVL.